This section outlines one TCR beta chain sequence together with its context. The antigen remains undetermined. PCR used 60 Vbeta primers and 13 Jbeta primers. Sequencing used immunoSEQ multiplex PCR; TCRdb keeps in-frame clones, though not all of them. The sample shows 98,000 or so clones, more than 60% of them seen only once. The data were obtained in a study of cytomegalovirus exposure and HLA in healthy donors. Study-level findings and limits: In a later analysis, V- and J-gene trimming of beta chains associated with a DCLRE1C missense variant, replicated independently. In a later analysis, HLA-associated TCR beta chains were more clonally expanded than equally common others.

Healthy bone marrow donors made up the donors. After removal of 5 bases from V and 8 bases from J, the junction contained 13 bases not matched to a gene. Germline V gene lookup returns CDR1 SGHAT and CDR2 FQNNGV. CDR3 length: 15 residues. The TCR was taken from a human donor in good health. Sample: PBMCs. The gene calls are TRBV11-2 and TRBJ1-1; 8 nucleotides match TRBD1. As DNA, the CDR3 is TGTGCCAGCAGCCAGGACAGGGCGACGTGGTACGAAGCTTTCTTT. This gives the protein CASSQDRATWYEAFF.